This TCR beta chain was sequenced in a study of CD8 T cells in ankylosing spondylitis. Whole-study findings and limits: Disease-linked clones were reportedly significantly enriched in matched ankylosing spondylitis synovial fluid.

This clonotype was found many times. The target antigen is unknown. Between the trimmed V and J ends, which lost 6 bases and 5 bases, there was a span of 13 bases. This CDR3 spans 13 amino acids. TCRdb called the 5' RACE reads again in MiXCR, with one record for every CDR3 protein. Found here are about 360,000 distinct CDR3 sequences, 20% of them singletons; the top ten hold 10% to 15%. The sequenced sample consisted of blood, either unsorted or a sorted T cell fraction (not recorded which). The chain recombines TRBV12-3 or TRBV12-4 with TRBJ2-5; D not certain. The clonotype was recovered from a male donor with ankylosing spondylitis or in good health (not recorded which). Written as DNA, the CDR3 is TGTGCCAGCAGCTTACTGTATCAGGAGACCCAGTACTTC. This gives the protein CASSLLYQETQYF.